The 27 T cell receptor beta chains below were found in one sample sequenced in a study of cytomegalovirus exposure and HLA in healthy donors. Vbeta (60) and Jbeta (13) primers were used in the PCR. Generated by immunoSEQ multiplex PCR, the TCRdb table keeps only in-frame clones and is missing some. Here the sample spans 95,000 to 100,000 clones, under 85% being singletons. What was sequenced was PBMCs. Source of these receptors: a female donor in good health and CMV-seropositive.

This clone was seen only once. The chain links TRBV7-9 to TRBJ2-5; D remains ambiguous. The CDR3 sequence is 13 residues long. V dropped 0 bases and J dropped 11 bases, with 13 bases sitting between them. Looked up from germline, CDR1 is SEHNR and CDR2 is FQNEAQ (reference sequence). DNA of the CDR3: TGTGCCAGCAGCTTAGCGGCCCTCGGAGAGCAGTACTTC. It yields the protein CASSLAALGEQYF.

CDR3 nucleotide sequence: TGCGCCAGCAGCCAAGATCCAAACCGGGCCAGGGTAGGAAACACCATATATTTT. Its protein is CASSQDPNRARVGNTIYF. The chain couples TRBV4-1 to TRBJ1-3, with D possibly matching TRBD1 (5 bases). CDR3 length: 18 residues. Trimming removed 0 bases from V and 4 bases from J, with 19 bases in between. Germline CDR1 and CDR2: MGHRA and YSYEKL.

The rearrangement joins TRBV9 to TRBJ2-7; D is unresolved. The CDR3 consists of 15 residues. The germline V gene has CDR1 SGDLS and CDR2 YYNGEE. With 0 bases removed from V and 0 bases from J, the gap between germline ends came to 10 bases. The CDR3: CASSVGAGSSYEQYF. In DNA, the CDR3 is TGTGCCAGCAGCGTAGGGGCTGGCAGCTCCTACGAGCAGTACTTC.

The V gene is TRBV4-1, the J gene TRBJ2-1; D call uncertain. The CDR3 runs 13 residues. Trimming shortened V by 1 base and J by 8 bases, and 9 bases separated the two germline ends. Germline values: CDR1 MGHRA, CDR2 YSYEKL. CDR3 amino acids: CASSQGRGDEQFF. The CDR3 nucleotides are TGCGCCAGCAGCCAAGGCAGAGGCGATGAGCAGTTCTTC.

This clone was recorded only once. The rearrangement links TRBV28 to TRBJ2-1, with 8 bases matching TRBD2. This CDR3 has 11 residues. The V segment lost 8 bases and the J segment 9 bases; nucleotides outside the gene matches: 3. Germline values: CDR1 MDHEN, CDR2 SYDVKM. CDR3 DNA sequence: TGTGCCAGCGCCCGGGGGGGTGAGCAGTTCTTC. The encoded protein is CASARGGEQFF. The whole variable domain, filled in from reference TRBV28 and TRBJ2-1, reads DVKVTQSSRYLVKRTGEKVFLECVQDMDHENMFWYRQDPGLGLRLIYFSYDVKMKEKGDIPEGYSVSREKKERFSLILESASTNQTSMYLCASARGGEQFFGPGTRLTVL.

CDR3 DNA: TGTGCCAGTAGCACGGGACAGGGATTATACTTC. Residues: CASSTGQGLYF. V gene TRBV19 combines with J gene TRBJ2-4, with 9 bases lining up with TRBD1. Germline CDR1 reads LNHDA; CDR2 reads SQIVND (reference sequence). The CDR3 loop spans 11 amino acids. V lost 6 bases, J lost 16 bases, and 7 bases stayed unmatched.

The chain carries TRBV19 and TRBJ1-1, with 8 bases aligning to TRBD1. This CDR3 contains 16 residues. After removal of 0 bases from V and 5 bases from J, the junction contained 8 bases not matched to a gene. Germline V gives CDR1 LNHDA, CDR2 SQIVND (reference sequence). CDR3 DNA sequence: TGTGCCAGTAGTATAGATGCAGGGGGCTTGGGAACTGAAGCTTTCTTT. It encodes CASSIDAGGLGTEAFF.

The chain uses TRBV28 and TRBJ1-3, with D unresolved. The germline V and J ends were trimmed by 6 bases and 4 bases, with 22 bases remaining between them. The CDR3 sequence is 17 residues long. Germline-derived CDR1 and CDR2 are MDHEN and SYDVKM. The CDR3 DNA follows: TGTGCCAGCAGCCCCCCTGGGCAGGCCAGTGGAGGAAACACCATATATTTT. Translated: CASSPPGQASGGNTIYF. Using reference TRBV28 and TRBJ1-3 for the parts outside the CDR3, the full variable domain is DVKVTQSSRYLVKRTGEKVFLECVQDMDHENMFWYRQDPGLGLRLIYFSYDVKMKEKGDIPEGYSVSREKKERFSLILESASTNQTSMYLCASSPPGQASGGNTIYFGEGSWLTVV.

The chain links TRBV5-1 to TRBJ1-2; 8 nucleotides align to TRBD1. From germline, CDR1 is SGHRS and CDR2 YFSETQ. The CDR3 sequence is 12 residues long. The V segment lost 7 bases and the J segment 8 bases; nucleotides outside the gene matches: 7. This chain's CDR3 is CASGGQGRGYTF. CDR3 in DNA: TGCGCCAGCGGCGGACAGGGTAGAGGCTACACCTTC.

The CDR3 protein is CASSAGIGYTEAFF. As DNA, the CDR3 is TGTGCCAGCAGCGCAGGGATAGGTTACACTGAAGCTTTCTTT. The rearrangement links TRBV7-3 to TRBJ1-1; tentative D call: TRBD1 (5 bases). The CDR3 runs 14 residues. Germline CDR1 SGHTA, CDR2 FQGTGA. Trimming cost V 5 bases and J 3 bases, with 13 bases left between them. The whole variable domain, remainder taken from reference TRBV7-3 and TRBJ1-1, is GAGVSQTPSNKVTEKGKYVELRCDPISGHTALYWYRQSLGQGPEFLIYFQGTGAADDSGLPNDRFFAVRPEGSVSTLKIQRTERGDSAVYLCASSAGIGYTEAFFGQGTRLTVV.

CDR3: CAWSVLHEQYF. The DNA for the CDR3 is TGTGCCTGGAGTGTACTTCACGAGCAGTACTTC. The rearrangement links TRBV30 to TRBJ2-5; D is ambiguous. The DNA end is more similar to TRBJ2-7, so the J call may be wrong. The germline CDR1 and CDR2 sequences are GTSNPN and SVGIG (reference sequence). The CDR3 runs 11 residues.

This rearrangement joins TRBV4-1 to TRBJ1-2, with D maybe TRBD1 (6 bases). The CDR3 is 13 amino acids. Looked up from germline, CDR1 is MGHRA and CDR2 is YSYEKL. Trimming cost V 4 bases and J 2 bases, with 8 bases left between them. This CDR3 is CASSRGQNYGYTF. In nucleotides, the CDR3 is TGCGCCAGCAGCCGAGGACAGAACTATGGCTACACCTTC.

This clone was found a few times. The chain couples TRBV5-4 to TRBJ2-4; 9 bases fit TRBD1. V gave up 1 base and J gave up 7 bases; unmatched junction bases: 6. Germline V gene data show CDR1 as SGHNT and CDR2 as YYREEE (reference sequence). CDR3 size: 15 residues. This CDR3 reads CASSLTRQGENIQYF. In DNA, the CDR3 is TGTGCCAGCAGCTTGACCCGACAGGGGGAGAACATTCAGTACTTC.

The chain employs TRBV9 and TRBJ2-3; D is perhaps TRBD2 (5 bases). The ends were cut back, 0 bases at V and 4 bases at J, with 12 bases in the middle. The CDR3 extends over 15 amino acids. The germline V gene has CDR1 SGDLS and CDR2 YYNGEE. CDR3 sequence reads: CASSVGRWFADTQYF. The CDR3 coding sequence is TGTGCCAGCAGCGTAGGGAGGTGGTTCGCAGATACGCAGTATTTT.

The rearrangement joins TRBV7-9 to TRBJ2-7; the D gene is possibly TRBD1 (6 bases). The V end was cut by 4 bases, the J end by 2 bases, with 15 bases between. Germline assignment: CDR1 SEHNR and CDR2 FQNEAQ (reference sequence). The CDR3 covers 15 residues. The CDR3 DNA follows: TGTGCCAGCAGCTCCCCCGGGACACGGCCCTACGAGCAGTACTTC. This sequence encodes CASSSPGTRPYEQYF.

The chain recombines TRBV9 with TRBJ2-3, with D perhaps TRBD2 (6 bases). This CDR3 has 15 residues. The germline V gene encodes CDR1 SGDLS and CDR2 YYNGEE. Trimming removed 3 bases at V and 4 bases at J, with 15 bases between. The CDR3 sequence is CASSAPQREADTQYF. CDR3 nucleotides: TGTGCCAGCAGCGCCCCCCAGAGGGAGGCAGATACGCAGTATTTT. Using reference TRBV9 and TRBJ2-3 for the parts outside the CDR3, the full variable domain is DSGVTQTPKHLITATGQRVTLRCSPRSGDLSVYWYQQSLDQGLQFLIQYYNGEERAKGNILERFSAQQFPDLHSELNLSSLELGDSALYFCASSAPQREADTQYFGPGTRLTVL.

The V call is TRBV28, the J call TRBJ2-7; 8 positions match TRBD2. Germline CDR1 and CDR2: MDHEN and SYDVKM. J gave up 3 bases and V 2 bases, and 3 bases lay outside the gene matches. This CDR3 has 14 residues. CDR3 DNA: TGTGCCAGCAGTTTAGGTCTAGCGGGCTACGAGCAGTACTTC. Translated, it gives CASSLGLAGYEQYF.

The V and J genes are TRBV7-3 and TRBJ1-3; the D is unclear. V lost 5 bases, J lost 4 bases, and 15 bases lay in between. CDR3 size: 15 residues. Per the germline V gene, CDR1 is SGHTA and CDR2 is FQGTGA. CDR3 DNA sequence: TGTGCCAGCAGCACAAACCCAGGATCGGGAAACACCATATATTTT. This gives the protein CASSTNPGSGNTIYF.

This clone was detected only once. V gene TRBV19 combines with J gene TRBJ1-3; tentative D call: TRBD1 (5 bases). V was shortened by 7 bases and J by 5 bases, with 12 bases between the two germline ends. Looked up from germline, CDR1 is LNHDA and CDR2 is SQIVND (reference sequence). The CDR3 runs to 13 residues. CDR3 DNA: TGTGCCAGTAATCCAGGGAGGAGAAACACCATATATTTT. Its translation: CASNPGRRNTIYF. Drawing the rest from reference TRBV19 and TRBJ1-3, the complete variable domain is DGGITQSPKYLFRKEGQNVTLSCEQNLNHDAMYWYRQDPGQGLRLIYYSQIVNDFQKGDIAEGYSVSREKKESFPLTVTSAQKNPTAFYLCASNPGRRNTIYFGEGSWLTVV.

The chain recombines TRBV4-1 with TRBJ2-5; 8 positions agree with TRBD1. Germline V gene sequence: CDR1 MGHRA, CDR2 YSYEKL. This CDR3 comprises 15 residues. V lost 4 bases and J lost 1; bases outside the gene matches: 5. CDR3 DNA: TGCGCCAGCAGCCCCTGGACAGGGCTCCAAGAGACCCAGTACTTC. Protein: CASSPWTGLQETQYF.

The chain links TRBV30 to TRBJ1-2; D might be TRBD1 (6 bases). CDR3 length: 11 residues. Per the germline V gene, CDR1 is GTSNPN and CDR2 is SVGIG (reference sequence). V lost 4 bases and J lost 7, with 10 bases in between. Written as DNA, the CDR3 is TGTGCCTGGACAGGGGTCGGTGGCTACACCTTC. As protein: CAWTGVGGYTF.

The CDR3 region has the DNA TGTGCCACCAGCAGAGATAGGACGGAGGGCAGCGAGCAGTACTTC. Amino acid sequence: CATSRDRTEGSEQYF. This sequence joins TRBV15 and TRBJ2-5; weak D call: TRBD2 (6 bases). Near its end, the DNA agrees better with TRBJ2-7, so the J call may be wrong. Germline lookup yields CDR1 LNHNV and CDR2 YYDKDF (reference sequence). The CDR3 extends over 15 amino acids.

This clone was observed a handful of times. The CDR3 bases are TGTGCCTGGGACCGGGACAGTGGGTACACCATATATTTT. This codes for CAWDRDSGYTIYF. This chain uses TRBV30 with TRBJ1-3, with 7 bases lining up with TRBD1. This CDR3 has 13 amino acids. The V segment lost 5 bases and the J segment 8 bases; nucleotides outside the gene matches: 9. Per germline, CDR1 GTSNPN and CDR2 SVGIG (reference sequence). The variable domain in full, completed from reference TRBV30 and TRBJ1-3, reads SQTIHQWPATLVQPVGSPLSLECTVEGTSNPNLYWYRQAAGRGLQLLFYSVGIGQISSEVPQNLSASRPQDRQFILSSKKLLLSDSGFYLCAWDRDSGYTIYFGEGSWLTVV.

V and J are TRBV15 and TRBJ2-1; D remains unclear. CDR3 length equals 11 residues. V gave up 1 base and J gave up 12 bases, with 7 bases separating them. CDR1 LNHNV and CDR2 YYDKDF come from the germline V gene (reference sequence). The CDR3 reads CATSRAQRQFF. DNA of the CDR3: TGTGCCACCAGCAGAGCGCAGCGGCAGTTCTTC.

This chain connects TRBV6-1 to TRBJ2-3, with 8 bases fitting TRBD2. CDR3 length: 14 amino acids. V trimming: 10 bases; J trimming: 0 bases; junction bases outside the gene matches: 6. The germline V gene has CDR1 MNHNS and CDR2 SASEGT. This CDR3 is CATASGRSTDTQYF. The CDR3 DNA follows: TGTGCCACCGCAAGCGGGAGAAGCACAGATACGCAGTATTTT.

The rearrangement links TRBV27 to TRBJ1-1, with TRBD1 as a possible D gene (5 bases). This CDR3 region has 17 residues. The germline gives CDR1 MNHEY, CDR2 SMNVEV (reference sequence). The V gene lost 4 bases and the J gene lost 1 base, with 19 bases spanning the gap. The CDR3 region has the DNA TGTGCCAGCAGTTCCCCGCTGGGGGGGGGTAGGAACACTGAAGCTTTCTTT. This translates into CASSSPLGGGRNTEAFF.

The gene calls are TRBV7-9 and TRBJ1-5, with D uncertain. Per germline, CDR1 SEHNR and CDR2 FQNEAQ (reference sequence). This CDR3 has 13 residues. V was clipped by 1 base and J by 6 bases, with 7 bases between them. CDR3 in amino acids: CASSLGAVQPQHF. In DNA, the CDR3 is TGTGCCAGCAGCTTAGGAGCTGTTCAGCCCCAGCATTTT.